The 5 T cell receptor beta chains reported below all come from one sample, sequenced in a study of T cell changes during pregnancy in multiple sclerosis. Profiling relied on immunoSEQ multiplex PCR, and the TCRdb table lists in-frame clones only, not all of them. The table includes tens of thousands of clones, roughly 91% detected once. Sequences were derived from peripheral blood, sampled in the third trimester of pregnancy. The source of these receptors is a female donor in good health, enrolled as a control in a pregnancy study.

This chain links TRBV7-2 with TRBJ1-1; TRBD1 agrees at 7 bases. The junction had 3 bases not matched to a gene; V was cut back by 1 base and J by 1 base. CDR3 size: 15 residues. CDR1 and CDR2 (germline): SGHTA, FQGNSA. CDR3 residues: CASSLGDRANTEAFF. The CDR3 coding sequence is TGTGCCAGCAGCTTAGGCGACAGGGCGAACACTGAAGCTTTCTTT.

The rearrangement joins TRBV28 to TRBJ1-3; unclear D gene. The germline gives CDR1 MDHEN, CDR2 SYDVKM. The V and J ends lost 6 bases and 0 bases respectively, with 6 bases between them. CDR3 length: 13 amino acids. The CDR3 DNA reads TGTGCCAGCAGCGAGCCCTCTGGAAACACCATATATTTT. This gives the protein CASSEPSGNTIYF. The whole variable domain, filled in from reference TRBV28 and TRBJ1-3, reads DVKVTQSSRYLVKRTGEKVFLECVQDMDHENMFWYRQDPGLGLRLIYFSYDVKMKEKGDIPEGYSVSREKKERFSLILESASTNQTSMYLCASSEPSGNTIYFGEGSWLTVV.

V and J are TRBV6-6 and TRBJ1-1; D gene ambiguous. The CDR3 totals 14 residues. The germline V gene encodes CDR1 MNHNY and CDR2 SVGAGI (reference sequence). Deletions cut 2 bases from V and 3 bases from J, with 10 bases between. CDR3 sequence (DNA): TGTGCCAGCAGTTACAATCCCCGTGACACTGAAGCTTTCTTT. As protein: CASSYNPRDTEAFF.

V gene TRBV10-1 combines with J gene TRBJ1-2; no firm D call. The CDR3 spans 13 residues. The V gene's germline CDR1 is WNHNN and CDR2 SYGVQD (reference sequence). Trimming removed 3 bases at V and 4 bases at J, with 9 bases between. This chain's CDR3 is CASSDRDPYGYTF. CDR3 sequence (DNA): TGCGCCAGCAGTGACCGGGATCCCTATGGCTACACCTTC.

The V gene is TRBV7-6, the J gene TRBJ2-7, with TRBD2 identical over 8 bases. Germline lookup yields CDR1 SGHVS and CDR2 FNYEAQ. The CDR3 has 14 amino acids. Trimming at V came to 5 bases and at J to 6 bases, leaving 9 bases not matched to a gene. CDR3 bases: TGTGCCAGCAGCCCCGAACCGGGGGGGCCCGAGCAGTACTTC. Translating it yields CASSPEPGGPEQYF.